A single sample is the source of the 21 T cell receptor beta chains below, sequenced in a study of T-cell memory formation after mild COVID-19. TCRdb redid the calling of the 5' RACE reads with MiXCR, one entry per CDR3 protein. Seen here are about 110,000 distinct CDR3 sequences, around 14% observed once, and the top ten hold about 39%. The source material was PBMCs or a T cell subset sorted from them (not recorded which). The receptors were gathered from a man aged 18 to 30 who had mild COVID-19 (a few samples of this study predate the infection). Cell type and time point are not known.

V gene TRBV7-2 combines with J gene TRBJ2-2; 12 bases are shared with TRBD2. This CDR3 has 16 amino acids. Germline V gene data show CDR1 as SGHTA and CDR2 as FQGNSA. The ends lost 4 bases at V and 1 base at J; junction bases unmatched: 1. The CDR3 loop is CASSSSGGENTGELFF. In nucleotides, the CDR3 is TGTGCCAGCAGCTCTAGCGGGGGGGAGAACACCGGGGAGCTGTTTTTT.

The chain combines TRBV5-4 with TRBJ2-5; D is perhaps TRBD1 (5 bases). CDR3 size: 12 residues. V lost 1 base and J lost 4, with 5 bases in between. Per germline, CDR1 SGHNT and CDR2 YYREEE (reference sequence). The CDR3 DNA is TGTGCCAGCAGCTTGACAGGAGAGACCCAGTACTTC. Translating gives CASSLTGETQYF.

The chain links TRBV11-1 to TRBJ2-1, with 7 bases fitting TRBD1. Trimming removed 5 bases from V and 5 bases from J; junction bases left unmatched: 9. This CDR3 has 15 residues. The germline gives CDR1 SGHAT, CDR2 FQDESV (reference sequence). CDR3 region: CASSPWDRVDNEQFF. CDR3 DNA: TGTGCCAGCAGCCCATGGGACAGAGTGGACAATGAGCAGTTCTTC.

CDR3 bases: TGTGCCAGCTCACGCGCGACAGGGTGGGACGGCTACACCTTC. The encoded protein is CASSRATGWDGYTF. This chain joins TRBV18 and TRBJ1-2, with 7 bases matching TRBD1. Trimming took 4 bases from V and 8 from J; bases not matched to a gene: 10. There are 14 residues in the CDR3. CDR1 KGHSH and CDR2 LQKENI come from the germline V gene.

This clonotype was counted at least ten times. This chain uses TRBV4-1 with TRBJ2-4; D is unclear. The germline V gene has CDR1 MGHRA and CDR2 YSYEKL. The V and J ends lost 6 bases and 12 bases respectively, with 12 bases between them. There are 11 residues in the CDR3. In DNA form, the CDR3 reads TGCGCCAGCAGTTCACATATAAATCAGTACTTC. Its protein product is CASSSHINQYF.

There are many counts of this clonotype. J is TRBJ2-2 and V is TRBV10-3; D may be TRBD1 (6 bases). CDR1 is ENHRY and CDR2 is SYGVKD in the germline V gene. V gave up 6 bases and J gave up 7 bases, with 15 bases separating them. CDR3 length equals 14 residues. CDR3 protein: CAIRTQGEDGELFF. The CDR3 nucleotides read TGTGCCATCAGGACACAGGGAGAGGACGGGGAGCTGTTTTTT.

The CDR3 loop reads CASIPPGRPSGAFF. The DNA for the CDR3 is TGTGCCAGTATACCCCCGGGCCGACCTTCAGGAGCTTTCTTT. The chain couples TRBV19 to TRBJ1-1; no firm D call. This CDR3 is built from 14 residues. The germline V and J ends were trimmed by 7 bases and 10 bases, with 22 bases remaining between them. Germline V gene lookup returns CDR1 LNHDA and CDR2 SQIVND (reference sequence).

The rearrangement joins TRBV23-1 to TRBJ2-7; no clear D. TRBV23-1 belongs to the ORF category, with a function that is uncertain. The CDR3 loop spans 15 amino acids. The ends were cut back, 4 bases at V and 1 base at J, with 14 bases in the middle. CDR3 sequence: CASSRASEGSYEQYF. The CDR3 DNA reads TGCGCCAGCAGTCGAGCATCCGAAGGGTCCTACGAGCAGTACTTC.

This clonotype was seen a handful of times. The genes are TRBV6-5 and TRBJ1-6, with 8 nucleotides matching TRBD1. The V gene end was trimmed by 3 bases and the J gene end by 6 bases; junction bases not matched to a gene: 4. Germline V lookup: CDR1 MNHEY, CDR2 SVGAGI. The CDR3 sequence is 15 residues long. DNA of the CDR3: TGTGCCAGCAGTTATAGCAGGGGGCTTAATTCACCCCTCCACTTT. Protein sequence: CASSYSRGLNSPLHF.

This chain joins TRBV14 and TRBJ1-1, with 9 bases fitting TRBD1. Trimming at V came to 3 bases and at J to 6 bases, leaving 11 bases not matched to a gene. The CDR3 sequence is 16 residues long. Germline V gene sequence: CDR1 SGHDN, CDR2 FVKESK. CDR3 in DNA: TGTGCCAGCAGCCAGGAACAGGGGGCAGGACCCTCTGAAGCTTTCTTT. Protein product: CASSQEQGAGPSEAFF. The full variable domain, its missing parts supplied by reference TRBV14 and TRBJ1-1, is EAGVTQFPSHSVIEKGQTVTLRCDPISGHDNLYWYRRVMGKEIKFLLHFVKESKQDESGMPNNRFLAERTGGTYSTLKVQPAELEDSGVYFCASSQEQGAGPSEAFFGQGTRLTVV.

This clonotype was found a few times. The V and J genes are TRBV4-1 and TRBJ2-1, with 7 bases fitting TRBD2. V lost 1 base and J lost 7; bases outside the gene matches: 13. The CDR3 sequence is 17 residues long. Germline CDR1 MGHRA, CDR2 YSYEKL. The CDR3 protein is CASSQVGEGTLVNEQFF. CDR3 in DNA: TGCGCCAGCAGCCAAGTCGGGGAGGGGACCCTAGTAAATGAGCAGTTCTTC.

The CDR3 loop is CASSLHSGVALGSGNTIYF. For the CDR3, the DNA is TGCGCCAGCAGCCTACACTCAGGGGTAGCTCTGGGCTCTGGAAACACCATATATTTT. The chain recombines TRBV5-1 with TRBJ1-3; the D gene is possibly TRBD1 (6 bases). There are 19 residues in the CDR3. In germline, CDR1 is SGHRS, CDR2 YFSETQ. Trimming cost V 4 bases and J 0 bases, with 23 bases left between them.

This clonotype was observed a handful of times. The CDR3 DNA sequence: TGCGCCAGCAGCCAACAGGGCTCTGGGGCCAACGTCCTGACTTTC. It specifies CASSQQGSGANVLTF. The genes are TRBV4-3 and TRBJ2-6; TRBD1 is a possible D gene (5 bases). Trimming took off 2 bases at V and 0 bases at J, with 5 bases between the two ends. The germline V gene has CDR1 LGHNA and CDR2 YSLEER. The CDR3 is 15 amino acids.

The table lists this clonotype with many counts. The chain couples TRBV2 to TRBJ2-7, with D tentatively TRBD1 (6 bases). Deletions cut 6 bases from V and 0 bases from J, with 15 bases between. The CDR3 has 15 amino acids. Germline-derived CDR1 and CDR2 are SNHLY and FYNNEI. This CDR3 reads CASSSRTVSSYEQYV. In DNA form, the CDR3 reads TGTGCCAGCAGCAGTAGGACAGTAAGCTCCTACGAGCAGTACGTC.

This clonotype turned up a few times. The chain links TRBV12-3 or TRBV12-4 to TRBJ2-2; D is possibly TRBD2 (5 bases). Trimming took off 7 bases at V and 4 bases at J, with 7 bases between the two ends. The length of the CDR3 is 12 residues. This chain's CDR3 is CASTRGTGELFF. In DNA, the CDR3 is TGTGCCAGCACCCGGGGCACCGGGGAGCTGTTTTTT.

This chain joins TRBV7-9 and TRBJ2-5; the match to TRBD2 covers 10 bases. This CDR3 spans 18 amino acids. Trimming removed 2 bases from V and 2 bases from J; junction bases left unmatched: 11. Germline V gene sequence: CDR1 SEHNR, CDR2 FQNEAQ (reference sequence). In DNA, the CDR3 is TGTGCCAGCAGCTTACCGTTAGCGGGGGGTCCCACACAAGAGACCCAGTACTTC. It translates to CASSLPLAGGPTQETQYF.

This chain links TRBV7-9 with TRBJ2-7, with 7 nucleotides matching TRBD1. V shed 4 bases and J 7 bases; nucleotides not matched to a gene: 7. Per the germline V gene, CDR1 is SEHNR and CDR2 is FQNEAQ (reference sequence). The CDR3 contains 13 residues. DNA of the CDR3: TGTGCCAGCAGCTCCCGACAGGGCGGGGAGCAGTACGTC. Translating it yields CASSSRQGGEQYV.

V gene TRBV4-1 combines with J gene TRBJ1-1, with TRBD1 identical over 7 bases. J lost 6 bases, V lost 5 bases, and 6 bases had no gene match. This CDR3 is built from 13 residues. Germline V gene data show CDR1 as MGHRA and CDR2 as YSYEKL. The CDR3 DNA follows: TGCGCCAGCAGCGCGGGACAGAGACCTGAAGCTTTCTTT. Encoded protein: CASSAGQRPEAFF.

V gene TRBV2 combines with J gene TRBJ2-2; D is unresolved. Germline loops: CDR1 SNHLY, CDR2 FYNNEI. Trimming removed 1 base at V and 7 bases at J, with 16 bases between. The CDR3 has 16 residues. This CDR3 is CASSEGAYWDIGELFF. CDR3 coding DNA: TGTGCCAGCAGTGAAGGGGCCTATTGGGATATCGGGGAGCTGTTTTTT.

The sample holds a few counts of this clonotype. The chain is built from TRBV5-8 and TRBJ2-3; possible D gene TRBD2, 7 bases. This CDR3 is built from 15 residues. Trimming stripped 2 bases from V and 3 bases from J, with 13 bases between. CDR1 is SGHTS, CDR2 YDEGEE, per germline. This CDR3 reads CASSFRGGPTDTQYF. CDR3 in DNA: TGTGCCAGCAGCTTTAGGGGGGGTCCTACAGATACGCAGTATTTT.

Only a few counts were recorded for this clonotype. The chain links TRBV4-3 to TRBJ1-2; D gene unclear. Germline values: CDR1 LGHNA, CDR2 YSLEER. V was clipped by 0 bases and J by 8 bases, with 16 bases between them. This CDR3 comprises 15 residues. The CDR3 sequence: CASSQDRVMVTGYTF. CDR3 sequence (DNA): TGCGCCAGCAGCCAAGATCGGGTTATGGTAACGGGCTACACCTTC.